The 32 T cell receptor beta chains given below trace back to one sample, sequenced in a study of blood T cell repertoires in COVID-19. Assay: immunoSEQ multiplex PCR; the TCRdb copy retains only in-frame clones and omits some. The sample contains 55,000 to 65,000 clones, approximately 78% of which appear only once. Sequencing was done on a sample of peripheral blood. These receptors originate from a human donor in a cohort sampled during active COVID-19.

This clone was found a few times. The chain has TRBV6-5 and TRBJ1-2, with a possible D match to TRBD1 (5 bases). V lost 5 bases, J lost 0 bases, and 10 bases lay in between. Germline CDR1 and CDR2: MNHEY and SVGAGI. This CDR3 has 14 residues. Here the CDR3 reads CASSLATANYGYTF. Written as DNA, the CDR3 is TGTGCCAGCAGTCTAGCGACAGCTAACTATGGCTACACCTTC.

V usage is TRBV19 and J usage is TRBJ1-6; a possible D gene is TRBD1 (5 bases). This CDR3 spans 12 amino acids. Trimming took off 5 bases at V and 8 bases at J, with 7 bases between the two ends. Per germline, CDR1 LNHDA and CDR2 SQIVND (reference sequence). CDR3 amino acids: CASSRDYSPLHF. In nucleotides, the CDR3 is TGTGCCAGTAGTCGGGACTATTCACCCCTCCACTTT.

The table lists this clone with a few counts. This chain's CDR3 is CASTKGARGTQYF. The CDR3, as DNA: TGTGCCAGCACCAAGGGAGCCCGGGGGACCCAGTACTTC. The rearrangement uses TRBV12-3 or TRBV12-4 and TRBJ2-5; tentatively, D is TRBD2 (5 bases). V was pared by 7 bases and J by 7 bases, with 16 bases between. The CDR3 sequence is 13 residues long.

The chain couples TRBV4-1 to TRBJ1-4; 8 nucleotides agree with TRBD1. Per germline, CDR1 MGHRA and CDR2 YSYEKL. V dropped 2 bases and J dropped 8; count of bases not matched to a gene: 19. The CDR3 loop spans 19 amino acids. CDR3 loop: CASSQPRQGFKVLAEKLFF. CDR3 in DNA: TGCGCCAGCAGCCAACCTCGACAGGGGTTTAAGGTTCTCGCGGAAAAACTGTTTTTT.

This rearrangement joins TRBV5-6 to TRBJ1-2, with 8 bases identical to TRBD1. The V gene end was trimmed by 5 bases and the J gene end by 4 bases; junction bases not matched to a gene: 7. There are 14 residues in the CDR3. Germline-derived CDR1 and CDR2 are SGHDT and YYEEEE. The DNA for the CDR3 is TGTGCCAGCAGTTCCAGGGGGCGCTTCTATGGCTACACCTTC. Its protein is CASSSRGRFYGYTF.

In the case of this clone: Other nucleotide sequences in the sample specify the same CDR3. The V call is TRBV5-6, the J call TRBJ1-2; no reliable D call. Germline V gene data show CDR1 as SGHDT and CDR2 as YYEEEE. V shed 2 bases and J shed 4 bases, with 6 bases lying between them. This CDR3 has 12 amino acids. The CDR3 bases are TGTGCCAGCAGCTTACGGGGCTATGGCTACACCTTC. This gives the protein CASSLRGYGYTF.

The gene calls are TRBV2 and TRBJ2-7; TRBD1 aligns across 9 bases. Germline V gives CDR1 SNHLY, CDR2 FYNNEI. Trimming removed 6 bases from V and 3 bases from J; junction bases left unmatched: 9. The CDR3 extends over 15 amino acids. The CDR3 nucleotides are TGTGCCAGCAGCCGGGACAGGGCCTTAGGCTACGAGCAGTACTTC. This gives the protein CASSRDRALGYEQYF.

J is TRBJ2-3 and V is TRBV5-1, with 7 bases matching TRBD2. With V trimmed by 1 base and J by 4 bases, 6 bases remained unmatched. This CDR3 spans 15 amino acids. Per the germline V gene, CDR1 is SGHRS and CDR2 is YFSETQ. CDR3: CASSLYGGSPDTQYF. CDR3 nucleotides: TGCGCCAGCAGCTTGTACGGGGGGTCCCCAGATACGCAGTATTTT.

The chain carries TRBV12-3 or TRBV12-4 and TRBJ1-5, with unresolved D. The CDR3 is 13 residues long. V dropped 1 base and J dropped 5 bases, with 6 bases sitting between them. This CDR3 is CASSLGADQPQHF. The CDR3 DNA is TGTGCCAGCAGTTTAGGGGCAGATCAGCCCCAGCATTTT.

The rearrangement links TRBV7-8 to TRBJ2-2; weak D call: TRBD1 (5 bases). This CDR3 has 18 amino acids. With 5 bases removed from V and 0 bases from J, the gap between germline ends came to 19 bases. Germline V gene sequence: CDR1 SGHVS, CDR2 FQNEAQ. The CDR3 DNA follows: TGTGCCAGCAGCCTCGGCCTGGACGGCAGGGCGAACACCGGGGAGCTGTTTTTT. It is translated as CASSLGLDGRANTGELFF.

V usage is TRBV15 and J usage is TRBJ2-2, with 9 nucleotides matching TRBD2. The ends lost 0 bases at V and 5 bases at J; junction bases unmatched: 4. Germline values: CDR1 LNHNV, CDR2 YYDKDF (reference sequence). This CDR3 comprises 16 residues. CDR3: CATSRELAGLTGELFF. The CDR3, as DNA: TGTGCCACCAGCAGAGAGCTAGCGGGGTTAACCGGGGAGCTGTTTTTT.

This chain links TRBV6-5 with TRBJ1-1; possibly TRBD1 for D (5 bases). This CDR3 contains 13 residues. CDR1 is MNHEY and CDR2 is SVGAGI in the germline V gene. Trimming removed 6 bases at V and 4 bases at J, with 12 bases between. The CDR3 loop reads CASRAQGVTEAFF. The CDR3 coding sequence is TGTGCCAGCAGAGCTCAGGGTGTCACTGAAGCTTTCTTT.

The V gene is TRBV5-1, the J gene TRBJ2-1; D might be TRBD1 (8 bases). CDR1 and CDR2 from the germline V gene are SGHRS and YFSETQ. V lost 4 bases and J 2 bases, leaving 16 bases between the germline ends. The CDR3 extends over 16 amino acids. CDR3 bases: TGCGCCAGCAGCCCCGGGGGGACAGGACCCTACAATGAGCAGTTCTTC. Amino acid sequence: CASSPGGTGPYNEQFF. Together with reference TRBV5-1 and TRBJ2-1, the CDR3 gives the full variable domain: KAGVTQTPRYLIKTRGQQVTLSCSPISGHRSVSWYQQTPGQGLQFLFEYFSETQRNKGNFPGRFSGRQFSNSRSEMNVSTLELGDSALYLCASSPGGTGPYNEQFFGPGTRLTVL.

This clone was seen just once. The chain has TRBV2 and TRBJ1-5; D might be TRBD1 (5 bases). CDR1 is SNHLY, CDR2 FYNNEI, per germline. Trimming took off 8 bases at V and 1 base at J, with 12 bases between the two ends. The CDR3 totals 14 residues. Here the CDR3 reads CASQDSNSNQPQHF. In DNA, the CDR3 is TGTGCCAGCCAAGACAGTAACAGCAATCAGCCCCAGCATTTT.

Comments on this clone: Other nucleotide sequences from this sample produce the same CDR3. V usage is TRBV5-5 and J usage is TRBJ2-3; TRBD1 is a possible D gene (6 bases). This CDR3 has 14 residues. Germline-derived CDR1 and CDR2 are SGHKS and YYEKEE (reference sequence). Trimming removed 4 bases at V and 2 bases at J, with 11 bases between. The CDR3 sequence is CASSPTGSTDTQYF. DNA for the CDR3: TGTGCCAGCAGCCCCACAGGGTCCACAGATACGCAGTATTTT.

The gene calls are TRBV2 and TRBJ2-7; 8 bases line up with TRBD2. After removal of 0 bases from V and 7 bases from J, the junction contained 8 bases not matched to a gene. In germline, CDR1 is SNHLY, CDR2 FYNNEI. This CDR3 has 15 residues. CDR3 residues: CASSEALRGTREQYV. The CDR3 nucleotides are TGTGCCAGCAGTGAAGCCCTCCGAGGGACTAGGGAGCAGTACGTC.

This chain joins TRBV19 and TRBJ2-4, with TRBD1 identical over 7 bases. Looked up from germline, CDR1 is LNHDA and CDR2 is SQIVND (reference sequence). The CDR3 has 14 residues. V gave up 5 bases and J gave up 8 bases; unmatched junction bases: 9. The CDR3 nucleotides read TGTGCCAGTAGTTTTACAGGGGTTCAGGACATTCAGTACTTC. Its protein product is CASSFTGVQDIQYF.

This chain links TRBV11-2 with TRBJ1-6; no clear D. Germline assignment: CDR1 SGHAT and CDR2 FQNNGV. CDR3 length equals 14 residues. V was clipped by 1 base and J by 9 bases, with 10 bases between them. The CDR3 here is CASSLGRVGSPLHF. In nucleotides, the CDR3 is TGTGCCAGCAGCTTAGGGAGGGTGGGTTCACCCCTCCACTTT.

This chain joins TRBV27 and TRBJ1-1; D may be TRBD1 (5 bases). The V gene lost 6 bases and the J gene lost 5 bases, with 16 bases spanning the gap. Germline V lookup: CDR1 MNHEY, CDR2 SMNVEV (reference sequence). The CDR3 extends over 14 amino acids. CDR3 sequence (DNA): TGTGCCAGCAGCACCTGGACCTCAGGGACTGAAGCTTTCTTT. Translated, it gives CASSTWTSGTEAFF.

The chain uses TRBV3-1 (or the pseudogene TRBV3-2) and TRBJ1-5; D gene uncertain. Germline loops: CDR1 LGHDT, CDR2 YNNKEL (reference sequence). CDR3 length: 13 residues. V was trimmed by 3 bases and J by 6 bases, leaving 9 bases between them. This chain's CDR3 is CASSHKEGQPQHF. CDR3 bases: TGTGCCAGCAGCCACAAGGAGGGTCAGCCCCAGCATTTT.

Written as DNA, the CDR3 is TGCGCCAGCAGCAAGACGGGGGGGCCTTTAGAGACCCAGTACTTC. It specifies CASSKTGGPLETQYF. The chain has TRBV5-1 and TRBJ2-5, with 8 nucleotides matching TRBD2. CDR3 length equals 15 residues. The germline CDR1 and CDR2 sequences are SGHRS and YFSETQ. The ends lost 4 bases at V and 4 bases at J; junction bases unmatched: 9. Looking up the rest from reference TRBV5-1 and TRBJ2-5 gives the full variable domain: KAGVTQTPRYLIKTRGQQVTLSCSPISGHRSVSWYQQTPGQGLQFLFEYFSETQRNKGNFPGRFSGRQFSNSRSEMNVSTLELGDSALYLCASSKTGGPLETQYFGPGTRLLVL.

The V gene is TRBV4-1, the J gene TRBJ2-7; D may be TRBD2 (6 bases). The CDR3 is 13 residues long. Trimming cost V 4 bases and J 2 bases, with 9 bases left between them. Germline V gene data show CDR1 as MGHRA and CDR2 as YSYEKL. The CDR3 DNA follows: TGCGCCAGCAGCCTGCCGGGGGCCTACGAGCAGTACTTC. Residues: CASSLPGAYEQYF.

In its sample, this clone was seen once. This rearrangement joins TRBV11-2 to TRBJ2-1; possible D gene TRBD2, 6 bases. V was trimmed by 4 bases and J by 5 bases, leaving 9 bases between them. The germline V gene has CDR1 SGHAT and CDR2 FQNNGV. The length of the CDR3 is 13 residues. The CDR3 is CASSSGVNNEQFF. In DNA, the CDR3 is TGTGCCAGCAGCTCGGGGGTGAACAATGAGCAGTTCTTC.

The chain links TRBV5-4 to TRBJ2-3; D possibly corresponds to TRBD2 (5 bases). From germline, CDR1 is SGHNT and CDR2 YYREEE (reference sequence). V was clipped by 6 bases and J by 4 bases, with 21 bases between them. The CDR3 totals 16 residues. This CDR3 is CASTPGKRAIADTQYF. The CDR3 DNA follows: TGTGCCAGCACCCCGGGGAAGAGGGCGATAGCAGATACGCAGTATTTT. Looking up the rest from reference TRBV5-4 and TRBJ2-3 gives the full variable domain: ETGVTQSPTHLIKTRGQQVTLRCSSQSGHNTVSWYQQALGQGPQFIFQYYREEENGRGNFPPRFSGLQFPNYSSELNVNALELDDSALYLCASTPGKRAIADTQYFGPGTRLTVL.

The CDR3 nucleotides are TGCGCCAGCAACAGGGCGGGGGGACGGGCTGAAGCTTTCTTT. Its translation: CASNRAGGRAEAFF. The chain carries TRBV10-2 and TRBJ1-1, with a possible D match to TRBD1 (6 bases). V lost 7 bases, J lost 6 bases, and 18 bases lay in between. This CDR3 contains 14 residues. Germline values: CDR1 WSHSY, CDR2 SAAADI.

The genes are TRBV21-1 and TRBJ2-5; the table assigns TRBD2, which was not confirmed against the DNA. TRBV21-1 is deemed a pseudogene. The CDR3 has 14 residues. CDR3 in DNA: TGTGCCAGCACTGAGGAGCGGGGCGTGGAGACCCAGTACTTC. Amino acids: CASTEERGVETQYF.

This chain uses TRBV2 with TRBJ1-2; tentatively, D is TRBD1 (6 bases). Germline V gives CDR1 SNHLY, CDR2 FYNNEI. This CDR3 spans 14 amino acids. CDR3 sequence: CASGGQAGTYGYTF. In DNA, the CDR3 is TGTGCAAGTGGGGGACAAGCGGGGACCTATGGCTACACCTTC.

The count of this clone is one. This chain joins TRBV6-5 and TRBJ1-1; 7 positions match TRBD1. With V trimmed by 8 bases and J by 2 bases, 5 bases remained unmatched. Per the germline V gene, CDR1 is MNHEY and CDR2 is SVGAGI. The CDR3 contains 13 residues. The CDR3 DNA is TGTGCCAGCCAGGGGGGTTTCAACACTGAAGCTTTCTTT. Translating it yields CASQGGFNTEAFF.

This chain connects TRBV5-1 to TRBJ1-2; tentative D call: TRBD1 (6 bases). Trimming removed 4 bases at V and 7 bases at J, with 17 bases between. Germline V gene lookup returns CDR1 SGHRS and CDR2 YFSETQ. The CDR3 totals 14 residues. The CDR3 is CASSADSLGGGYTF. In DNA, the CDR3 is TGCGCCAGCAGCGCGGACAGTTTAGGGGGTGGCTACACCTTC.

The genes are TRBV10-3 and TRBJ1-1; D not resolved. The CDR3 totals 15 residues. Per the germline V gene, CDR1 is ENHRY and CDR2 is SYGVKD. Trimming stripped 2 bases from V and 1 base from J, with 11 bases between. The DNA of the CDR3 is TGTGCCATCAGTGAGAGACGGAGCGGGAACACTGAAGCTTTCTTT. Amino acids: CAISERRSGNTEAFF.

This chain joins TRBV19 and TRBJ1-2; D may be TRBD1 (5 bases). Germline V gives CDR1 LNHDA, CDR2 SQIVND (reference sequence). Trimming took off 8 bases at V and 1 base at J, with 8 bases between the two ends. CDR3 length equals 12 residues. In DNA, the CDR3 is TGTGCCAGTCGGACACTTAACTATGGCTACACCTTC. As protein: CASRTLNYGYTF.

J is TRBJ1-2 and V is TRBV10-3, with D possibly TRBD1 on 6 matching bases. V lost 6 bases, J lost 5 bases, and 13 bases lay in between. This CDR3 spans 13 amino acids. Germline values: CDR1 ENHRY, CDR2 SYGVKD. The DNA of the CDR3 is TGTGCCATCAGAGGAGAAGGGGGATATGGCTACACCTTC. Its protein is CAIRGEGGYGYTF.